This T cell receptor beta chain comes out of a study of blood T cell repertoires in COVID-19. In regard to this clone: This specimen includes other DNA sequences encoding the same CDR3.

CDR1 and CDR2 (germline): SGHRS, YFSETQ. This CDR3 has 13 residues. With 4 bases removed from V and 4 bases from J, the gap between germline ends came to 11 bases. Sequenced by immunoSEQ multiplex PCR; TCRdb stores in-frame clones only, minus some. The sample holds some 110,000 clones, roughly 80% seen once. Input material: peripheral blood. The clonotype comes from a woman older than 75 with acute or convalescent COVID-19. The chain employs TRBV5-1 and TRBJ2-5; tentatively, D is TRBD2 (6 bases). CDR3 sequence: CASSAGSGETQYF. DNA for the CDR3: TGCGCCAGCAGCGCCGGGAGTGGAGAGACCCAGTACTTC.